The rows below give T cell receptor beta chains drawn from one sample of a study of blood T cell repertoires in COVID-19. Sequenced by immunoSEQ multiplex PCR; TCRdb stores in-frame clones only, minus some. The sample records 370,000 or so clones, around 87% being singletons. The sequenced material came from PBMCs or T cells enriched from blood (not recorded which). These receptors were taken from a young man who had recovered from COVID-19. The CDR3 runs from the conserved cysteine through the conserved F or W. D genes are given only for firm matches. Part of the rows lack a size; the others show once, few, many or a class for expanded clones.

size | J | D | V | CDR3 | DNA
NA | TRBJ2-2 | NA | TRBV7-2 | CASRRQVWTGELFF | TGTGCCAGCAGGCGACAAGTTTGGACCGGGGAGCTGTTTTTT
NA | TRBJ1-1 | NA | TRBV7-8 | CASSFHRSLLNTEAFF | TGTGCCAGCAGCTTCCACCGGAGCTTACTGAACACTGAAGCTTTCTTT
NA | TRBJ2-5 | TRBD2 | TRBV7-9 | CASSLLAGGQETQYF | TGTGCCAGCAGCTTACTAGCGGGGGGCCAAGAGACCCAGTACTTC
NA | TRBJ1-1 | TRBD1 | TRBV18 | CASSPRTGGMNTEAFF | TGTGCCAGCTCACCCAGGACAGGGGGTATGAACACTGAAGCTTTCTTT
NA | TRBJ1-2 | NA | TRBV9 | CASSADLGGGGYTF | TGTGCCAGCAGCGCGGACCTAGGGGGTGGTGGCTACACCTTC
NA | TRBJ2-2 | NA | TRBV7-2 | CASSRYTGELFF | TGTGCCAGCAGCCGTTATACCGGGGAGCTGTTTTTT
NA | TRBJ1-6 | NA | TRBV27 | CASSPLLELNSPLHF | TGTGCCAGCAGTCCCTTATTGGAGCTAAATTCACCCCTCCACTTT
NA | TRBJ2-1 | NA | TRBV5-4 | CASHLDWNNEQFF | TGTGCCAGCCATCTCGACTGGAACAATGAGCAGTTCTTC
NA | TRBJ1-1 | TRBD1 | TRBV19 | CASSTEGAGNTEAFF | TGTGCCAGTAGTACCGAGGGGGCGGGAAACACTGAAGCTTTCTTT
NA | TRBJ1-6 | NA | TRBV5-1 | CASSLVDPGGSSYNSPLHF | TGCGCCAGCAGCTTGGTAGATCCAGGAGGTAGCTCCTATAATTCACCCCTCCACTTT
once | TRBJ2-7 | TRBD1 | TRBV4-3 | CASSRTRGGQGGEQYF | TGCGCCAGCAGCCGCACCCGGGGGGGACAGGGGGGCGAGCAGTACTTC
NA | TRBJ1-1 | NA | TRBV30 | CAWRLLANTEAFF | TGTGCCTGGAGGTTGCTAGCGAACACTGAAGCTTTCTTT
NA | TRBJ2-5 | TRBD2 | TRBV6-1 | CASSDRTSGGETQYF | TGTGCCAGCAGTGATAGGACTAGCGGGGGGGAGACCCAGTACTTC
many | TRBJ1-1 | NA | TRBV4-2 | CASSQVRAGVAFF | TGTGCCAGCAGCCAAGTACGAGCGGGTGTAGCTTTCTTT
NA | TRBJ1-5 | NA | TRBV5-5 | CASSLTDQPQHF | TGTGCCAGCAGCTTGACAGATCAGCCCCAGCATTTT
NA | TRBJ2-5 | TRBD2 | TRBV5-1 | CASSFGGGSQETQYF | TGCGCCAGCAGCTTTGGCGGGGGATCCCAAGAGACCCAGTACTTC
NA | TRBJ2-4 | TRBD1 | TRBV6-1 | CASSEWGRGRLGTKNIQYF | TGTGCCAGCAGTGAATGGGGCAGGGGGCGATTGGGAACCAAAAACATTCAGTACTTC